This TCR beta chain was documented in a study of T-cell reconstitution after alpha-beta-depleted transplantation in children. Unique molecular identifiers were incorporated during preparation of the TCRbeta library. TCRdb ran MiXCR on the PCR reads and lists one entry per CDR3 protein. The sample has approximately 85,000 distinct CDR3 sequences; roughly a sixth are singletons. This clonotype was counted only a few times. What it binds is not known. Study observations and caveats: The origin of alpha-beta T cells about two months after transplant was reportedly several hundred expanded graft clones. Surviving recipient T cells and thymic progenitors produced the high day-60 TCRbeta diversity seen in some patients.

Germline loops: CDR1 SGHRS, CDR2 YFSETQ. CDR3 length: 13 residues. Trimming removed 4 bases at V and 4 bases at J, with 11 bases between. The sequence came from a male patient between 2 and 15 years old who had a stem cell transplant for acute lymphoblastic leukemia, so the T cells may come from the graft donor. The chain links TRBV5-1 to TRBJ1-1; D possibly corresponds to TRBD1 (6 bases). The source material was PBMCs, mostly from graft donor cells, sampled 180 days after TCRalphabeta/CD19-depleted stem cell transplant. Here the CDR3 reads CASSQGFTTEAFF. The CDR3, as DNA: TGCGCCAGCAGCCAGGGGTTCACCACTGAAGCTTTCTTT.